The clone carrying this T cell receptor (beta chain) has at least ten counts. The V and J ends lost 0 bases and 3 bases respectively, with 17 bases between them. Per germline, CDR1 DFQATT and CDR2 SNEGSKA (reference sequence). The CDR3 runs to 16 residues. The data were obtained in a study of read filtering for tumor transcriptome and immune sequencing. Sampling of bone marrow took place during active disease in every patient. This library used around 400 ng RNA and molecular barcoded adaptors spanning alpha/delta and beta/gamma chains. A single record per CDR3 protein comes from TCRdb applying MiXCR to the reads. The table lists 30,000 to 45,000 distinct CDR3 sequences, more than 13% of them singletons.

V usage is TRBV20-1 and J usage is TRBJ1-1; D is uncertain. The sequencing input was a population of CD138-negative cells sorted from bone marrow. The clonotype comes from a donor aged 40 or older with multiple myeloma. CDR3 sequence: CSARDWGTVLYTEAFF. DNA of the CDR3: TGCAGTGCTAGAGATTGGGGAACCGTACTGTACACTGAAGCTTTCTTT.